This entry features one TCR beta chain sequence. This clone showed up just a few times. What antigen it recognizes has not been identified. No much larger clonotype is one base removed from it; base qualities were not supplied. For this chain, trimming is 3 bases at the V end and 5 bases at the J end, and the number of junction bases without a gene match is 5. The CDR3 runs 15 residues from the cysteine to the phenylalanine. The CDR3 DNA has 45 bases and is translated from base 1. CDR1 SGHTA and CDR2 FQGTGA are derived from the germline V gene. The sample is drawn from a study of T cell responses to AZD1222 COVID-19 vaccine (dated by TCRdb to the early 2020s). Turning to the overall study: AZD1222 recipients given second doses at about 4 weeks or at about 12 weeks were pooled, since spike-specific TCR depth and breadth were not found to differ between the two schedules. TCR sequencing covered some 240 trial participants: 200 to 220 given two doses of AZD1222 and 26 given two doses of MenACWY control vaccine. Enrollment into the trials was organized by age into subgroups of 18-55, 56-69 and 70-plus years, and those subgroups contained roughly 160, 29 and 62 TCR-sequenced participants, respectively. The paper's findings and limits, for the study overall: Spike-specific TCR breadth and depth rose significantly after two AZD1222 doses compared with day 0 and with MenACWY recipients. The whole spike protein was spanned by vaccine-associated CD4 TCRs, and dominant responses were seen in regions 160-218 and 743-854. Participants were mostly white British, with more females than males. The authors suggested clonal diversity may have been underestimated. In the small 56-69-year group, the increase in depth fell short of significance, most likely because of low power. Reportedly, almost half of the unique spike-specific TCRs recognized epitopes lying outside the regions that are mutated in the B.1.351 and B.1.1.7 variants. Conclusions about previously exposed vaccinees were limited because only a handful of AZD1222 recipients were SARS-CoV-2 seropositive at baseline. Because no samples from the day 14 peak response were available, repertoires could be characterized only after the peak T cell response.

The CDR3 regions of human TCRbeta chains were analyzed by immunosequencing. Per the original workflow: TCRs in the repertoires were matched against a reference library of SARS-CoV-2-specific TCRs that had been generated with the MIRA antigen-specificity platform. Breadth meant the fraction of unique TCRs that were SARS-CoV-2-associated, whereas depth meant the fraction of total T cells that were SARS-CoV-2-associated. Using the MIRA data, each spike-specific TCR was mapped to the spike region that the TCR reacts to and placed in a CD4 or CD8 class. Log10-transformed breadth and depth values were compared by one-way ANOVA with Sidak's multiple comparisons tests. TCRdb retrieved this table from immuneACCESS and kept in-frame rearrangements only. Not all clones are present; in checked studies, unresolved V genes account for under half, and no reason is known for the remainder. V and J calls and clone size are copied from that table; D and trimming were computed from the DNA. Across this sample there are some 150,000 clones, with around 92% seen only once. The biggest ten clones account for approximately 3% of the sample.

The time point tag for this specimen amounts to: baseline before first vaccination. The vaccinee samples were drawn from two UK trials, COV001 and COV002, one of which was a single-blind randomized controlled phase 2/3 trial testing AZD1222 (ChAdOx1 nCoV-19) in healthy adults. Trial participant PBMC samples were collected at day 0 and day 28 after the second dose for TCRbeta chain sequencing. The specimen comprised peripheral blood, sampled on day 0 of AZD1222 vaccination. This TCR was recovered from an adult in good health. This chain joins TRBV7-3 to TRBJ2-3, with TRBD2 identical over 10 junction bases. DNA sequence: TGTGCCAGCAGCTTGCAAGCGGGAGGGGTAGATACGCAGTATTTT. It encodes CASSLQAGGVDTQYF.